This entry describes one T cell receptor (beta chain). The sample originates from a study of cytomegalovirus exposure and HLA in healthy donors. Background on the study: Within an early data release were 80 million to 90 million unique TCRs drawn from HLA-typed donors.

A multiplex PCR was run with 60 Vbeta primers and 13 Jbeta primers. Data came from immunoSEQ multiplex PCR; TCRdb stores just in-frame clones and leaves some out. The data contain roughly 160,000 clones, roughly 82% of them singletons. CDR1 MGHDK and CDR2 SYGVNS come from the germline V gene. The CDR3 has 13 amino acids. With 3 bases clipped from V and 7 bases from J, the junction kept 5 bases outside the gene matches. This sequence joins TRBV25-1 and TRBJ2-7; 8 bases line up with TRBD1. The clonotype was recovered from a man aged 45-65 years in good health and CMV-seropositive. Sequencing was carried out using PBMCs. Here the CDR3 reads CASSDRTGIEQYF. As DNA, the CDR3 is TGTGCCAGCAGTGACCGGACAGGGATAGAGCAGTACTTC.